Detailed here is one T cell receptor beta chain. Its target is not known. The data were taken from a study of cytomegalovirus exposure and HLA in healthy donors. Points from the study as a whole: Sequencing probably produced one cluster of sequence variants that were highly shared.

With 3 bases clipped from V and 4 bases from J, the junction kept 7 bases outside the gene matches. The length of the CDR3 is 16 residues. 13 Jbeta primers and 60 Vbeta primers were used for the PCR. As handled by the study authors: Later analysis identified 80 million to 85 million unique TCR beta chains, approximately 11 million shared. The assay was immunoSEQ multiplex PCR, and TCRdb's table has in-frame clones only and misses some. V and J calls and clone size are copied from that table; D and trimming were computed from the DNA. Of roughly 150,000 clones listed, around 85% are singletons. This chain connects TRBV5-3 to TRBJ2-6; the match to TRBD1 covers 7 bases. TRBV5-3 is an open reading frame, and its role is uncertain. Material: PBMCs. This TCR was sampled from a man between 45 and 60 years old in good health and CMV-seropositive. CDR3 sequence (DNA): TGTGCCAGAAGCTCACCCGACAGGGCCGGGGCCAACGTCCTGACTTTC. Translating gives CARSSPDRAGANVLTF.